What follows are 10 T cell receptor beta chains derived from one specimen sequenced in a study of cytomegalovirus exposure and HLA in healthy donors. Vbeta (60) and Jbeta (13) primers were used in the PCR. The table came from immunoSEQ multiplex PCR; TCRdb's copy has only in-frame clones and leaves some out. The table records about 98,000 clones, roughly two thirds of them present only once. The source material was PBMCs. The receptors come from a man aged 50 or older in good health and CMV-seronegative.

This sequence joins TRBV18 and TRBJ2-1; the D is unclear. The V gene's germline CDR1 is KGHSH and CDR2 LQKENI. The CDR3 spans 14 residues. V gave up 2 bases and J gave up 6 bases, with 11 bases separating them. The CDR3 is CASSPGPSGNEQFF. For the CDR3, the DNA is TGTGCCAGCTCACCAGGGCCCAGTGGCAATGAGCAGTTCTTC.

In nucleotides, the CDR3 is TGTGCCAGCAGCCGACAGACAAACACTGAAGCTTTCTTT. It specifies CASSRQTNTEAFF. The gene calls are TRBV7-2 and TRBJ1-1; D perhaps matches TRBD1 (5 bases). The CDR3 totals 13 residues. V lost 5 bases to trimming and J lost 2 bases, with 9 bases between them. Germline V gene lookup returns CDR1 SGHTA and CDR2 FQGNSA. The entire variable domain, with the rest obtained from reference TRBV7-2 and TRBJ1-1, is as follows: GAGVSQSPSNKVTEKGKDVELRCDPISGHTALYWYRQSLGQGLEFLIYFQGNSAPDKSGLPSDRFSAERTGGSVSTLTIQRTQQEDSAVYLCASSRQTNTEAFFGQGTRLTVV.

The chain couples TRBV7-6 to TRBJ2-7; maybe TRBD1 (6 bases). The V end lost 0 bases, the J end lost 1 base, and 7 bases lay between the germline ends. Germline assignment: CDR1 SGHVS and CDR2 FNYEAQ. The CDR3 has 14 amino acids. The chain's CDR3 is CASSLAGGSYEQYF. The CDR3 nucleotides read TGTGCCAGCAGCTTAGCAGGGGGTTCCTACGAGCAGTACTTC.

This clone came up once. The chain has TRBV5-6 and TRBJ1-2; 11 bases agree with TRBD1. V gave up 4 bases and J gave up 4 bases; unmatched junction bases: 6. The CDR3 is 15 residues long. Germline CDR1 reads SGHDT; CDR2 reads YYEEEE. CDR3 protein: CASSRTGGASYGYTF. CDR3 bases: TGTGCCAGCAGCAGGACAGGGGGCGCTTCCTATGGCTACACCTTC.

There are a few counts of this clone. The chain combines TRBV14 with TRBJ2-1; 7 bases line up with TRBD1. CDR3 length: 18 amino acids. The ends lost 5 bases at V and 3 bases at J; junction bases unmatched: 16. The germline V gene has CDR1 SGHDN and CDR2 FVKESK. This CDR3 is CASSGGEGEGAYYNEQFF. CDR3 DNA sequence: TGTGCCAGCAGCGGGGGTGAGGGTGAGGGGGCGTACTACAATGAGCAGTTCTTC.

The chain links TRBV15 to TRBJ1-5; no reliable D call. This CDR3 comprises 17 residues. Germline V lookup: CDR1 LNHNV, CDR2 YYDKDF (reference sequence). V lost 3 bases and J lost 3, with 18 bases in between. The CDR3 reads CATSRTLEGSVNQPQHF. The CDR3 DNA reads as TGTGCCACCAGCAGGACTCTAGAGGGATCCGTCAATCAGCCCCAGCATTTT.

This clone has more than one count but fewer than ten. V usage is TRBV4-2 and J usage is TRBJ2-2, with D uncertain. There are 14 residues in the CDR3. Per germline, CDR1 LGHNA and CDR2 YNFKEQ. Trimming took 4 bases from V and 7 from J, leaving 13 bases between them. CDR3 sequence: CASSLPFRSGELFF. In DNA, the CDR3 is TGTGCCAGCAGCCTTCCTTTCCGTAGCGGGGAGCTGTTTTTT.

This rearrangement joins TRBV2 to TRBJ2-7; the match to TRBD2 covers 9 bases. Germline V lookup: CDR1 SNHLY, CDR2 FYNNEI. There are 14 residues in the CDR3. With V trimmed by 6 bases and J by 4 bases, 7 bases remained unmatched. CDR3 loop: CASRRGGASYEQYF. CDR3 DNA sequence: TGTGCCAGCAGGCGGGGGGGGGCCTCGTACGAGCAGTACTTC. The full variable domain, with the rest looked up from reference TRBV2 and TRBJ2-7, is EPEVTQTPSHQVTQMGQEVILRCVPISNHLYFYWYRQILGQKVEFLVSFYNNEISEKSEIFDDQFSVERPDGSNFTLKIRSTKLEDSAMYFCASRRGGASYEQYFGPGTRLTVT.

This clone came up a few times. V gene TRBV12-5 combines with J gene TRBJ2-1; D is possibly TRBD2 (5 bases). From germline, CDR1 is LGHNT and CDR2 FRNRAP. Trimming removed 7 bases from V and 6 bases from J, with 16 bases in between. The CDR3 is 14 residues long. Here the CDR3 DNA reads TGTGCTAGTGCCCTGGACGGGGTGGGCAATGAGCAGTTCTTC. Translating gives CASALDGVGNEQFF.

The V call is TRBV28, the J call TRBJ1-6; 7 bases are shared with TRBD1. V lost 6 bases to trimming and J lost 4 bases; unmatched junction nucleotides: 0. Germline CDR1 MDHEN, CDR2 SYDVKM. The CDR3 is 13 amino acids. CDR3 residues: CASRQGYNSPLHF. The CDR3 region has the DNA TGTGCCAGCAGACAGGGGTATAATTCACCCCTCCACTTT.